This TCR beta chain was observed in a study of blood T cell repertoires in COVID-19. About the study: Whether acute or convalescent, the COVID-19 samples came from the United States, Italy and Spain.

The authors' processing: Nucleated cell number was recorded as an estimate derived from reference gene primer amplification. Profiled with immunoSEQ multiplex PCR; TCRdb holds only in-frame clones, not every one. Clonal size and the V and J genes are those of that table, whereas D and trimming came from the DNA. The sample records about 100,000 clones, 70% to 85% being singletons. The V gene's germline CDR1 is MNHEY and CDR2 SMNVEV (reference sequence). This CDR3 is built from 15 residues. V lost 3 bases to trimming and J lost 0 bases, with 8 bases between them. The source material was peripheral blood. The V call is TRBV27, the J call TRBJ1-4; D gene uncertain. The receptor's source is a woman at least 80 years old with active or convalescent COVID-19. CDR3 in amino acids: CASSLRSSTNEKLFF. CDR3 DNA: TGTGCCAGCAGTTTGAGGAGTTCAACTAATGAAAAACTGTTTTTT.